A single sample gave rise to the 26 T cell receptor beta chains below, sequenced in a study of breast tumors, draining lymph nodes, adjacent tissues. The lymph nodes were axillary draining lymph nodes from breast cancer patients. TCRdb independently ran MiXCR on the multiplex PCR reads; one entry per CDR3 protein. The table has about 180,000 distinct CDR3 sequences, roughly 30% seen once. The sample comprised axillary lymph node tissue. Source of these receptors: a female donor with breast cancer. Some clones in this sample may be carry-over from other donors' samples.

This clonotype has a count of ten or more. This chain uses TRBV3-1 with TRBJ1-5, with D possibly TRBD1 on 5 matching bases. Looked up from germline, CDR1 is LGHDT and CDR2 is YNNKEL (reference sequence). The CDR3 is 16 residues long. V lost 0 bases and J 7 bases, leaving 16 bases between the germline ends. CDR3 DNA: TGTGCCAGCAGCCAAGATCCGGCAGGGATGGGGCAGCCCCAGCATTTT. It codes for CASSQDPAGMGQPQHF.

There are a few counts of this clonotype. V usage is TRBV6-1 and J usage is TRBJ2-7, with D possibly being TRBD1 or TRBD2 (5 bases each). V gave up 6 bases and J gave up 5 bases, with 14 bases separating them. Germline assignment: CDR1 MNHNS and CDR2 SASEGT. The CDR3 is made up of 13 amino acids. The CDR3 sequence: CASSPGPSNEQYF. The CDR3 DNA reads TGTGCCAGCAGCCCGGGACCTTCGAACGAGCAGTACTTC.

Ten or more counts support this clonotype. The J gene is TRBJ2-7, the V gene TRBV30; D not certain. The CDR3 consists of 10 residues. CDR1 and CDR2 from the germline V gene are GTSNPN and SVGIG (reference sequence). Trimming left V 6 bases short and J 7 bases short, with 10 bases between. CDR3 sequence: CACSTREQYF. The CDR3 DNA reads TGTGCCTGTTCTACGAGAGAGCAGTACTTC.

Turning to this clonotype: A much larger clone is a single base away; this may be a read error. The gene calls are TRBV7-3 and TRBJ2-7; D gene ambiguous. The CDR3 totals 15 residues. The germline CDR1 and CDR2 sequences are SGHTA and FQGTGA. DNA of the CDR3: TGTGCCAGCAGCCAGTACCCCTATCTAACGACGGAGCAGCACTTC. Its translation is CASSQYPYLTTEQHF.

The genes are TRBV20-1 and TRBJ1-2; D is unclear. With 7 bases removed from V and 4 bases from J, the gap between germline ends came to 22 bases. Germline V gene data show CDR1 as DFQATT and CDR2 as SNEGSKA (reference sequence). The CDR3 extends over 15 amino acids. The CDR3 coding sequence is TGCAGTGTTCGCCCCCTGGAGGTCCCCTTCTATGGCTACACCTTC. Its protein product is CSVRPLEVPFYGYTF.

The genes are TRBV19 and TRBJ1-6; 7 bases align to TRBD1. CDR3 length: 15 amino acids. Unmatched junction bases numbered 6, after V lost 3 bases and J lost 7 bases. Germline V gene lookup returns CDR1 LNHDA and CDR2 SQIVND (reference sequence). The CDR3 DNA is TGTGCCAGTAGTATTGGGACAGCGGTAAATTCACCCCTCCACTTT. This sequence encodes CASSIGTAVNSPLHF.

This rearrangement joins TRBV5-6 to TRBJ2-5; 9 nucleotides align to TRBD2. V shed 5 bases and J 1 base; nucleotides not matched to a gene: 12. Germline V gene lookup returns CDR1 SGHDT and CDR2 YYEEEE. The CDR3 extends over 17 amino acids. CDR3 nucleotide sequence: TGTGCCAGCAGAACCGGGACTAGCCTTAGTTTCCAAGAGACCCAGTACTTC. Protein sequence: CASRTGTSLSFQETQYF.

This clonotype was observed a handful of times. The chain carries TRBV24-1 and TRBJ1-1, with a tentative D call TRBD1 (6 bases). The CDR3 loop spans 15 amino acids. Trimming removed 7 bases from V and 0 bases from J, with 14 bases in between. Looked up from germline, CDR1 is KGHDR and CDR2 is SFDVKD. The CDR3 coding sequence is TGTGCCACCAGCCCCAGTGGACAGATGAACACTGAAGCTTTCTTT. It encodes CATSPSGQMNTEAFF.

This clonotype appeared many times. The chain joins TRBV11-3 to TRBJ1-3, with D unresolved. CDR3 length equals 13 residues. Looked up from germline, CDR1 is SGHNT and CDR2 is YENEEA. V was clipped by 6 bases and J by 0 bases, with 6 bases between them. CDR3 DNA: TGTGCCAGCAGTCTCAACTCTGGAAACACCATATATTTT. Its protein is CASSLNSGNTIYF.

This clonotype was seen many times. The V and J genes are TRBV11-2 and TRBJ2-7, with D tentatively TRBD2 (6 bases). The germline CDR1 and CDR2 sequences are SGHAT and FQNNGV. V was cut by 1 base and J by 3 bases, with 10 bases left in between. The CDR3 runs 14 residues. This CDR3 is CASSLGAGGYEQYF. The CDR3 region has the DNA TGTGCCAGCAGCTTAGGAGCCGGGGGCTACGAGCAGTACTTC.

The V gene is TRBV9, the J gene TRBJ2-7; 7 nucleotides line up with TRBD1. The V segment lost 3 bases and the J segment 3 bases; nucleotides outside the gene matches: 12. Germline V gives CDR1 SGDLS, CDR2 YYNGEE. The CDR3 is 16 residues long. CDR3 loop: CASSGRTGTENYEQYF. In DNA, the CDR3 is TGTGCCAGCAGCGGACGAACCGGGACAGAAAACTACGAGCAGTACTTC.

This clonotype was detected many times. The chain couples TRBV20-1 to TRBJ2-7, with D unresolved. There are 13 residues in the CDR3. The germline V gene has CDR1 DFQATT and CDR2 SNEGSKA (reference sequence). The germline V and J ends were trimmed by 6 bases and 5 bases, with 17 bases remaining between them. The DNA for the CDR3 is TGCAGTGCCAGTACGGGCCTATTGGACGAGCAGTACTTC. This encodes CSASTGLLDEQYF.

This clonotype was seen only once. This rearrangement joins TRBV2 to TRBJ2-2; maybe TRBD1 (6 bases). The germline gives CDR1 SNHLY, CDR2 FYNNEI. This CDR3 is 15 amino acids long. The V end was cut by 8 bases, the J end by 4 bases, with 17 bases between. The CDR3 sequence: CASAEGDTFTGELFF. The CDR3 bases are TGTGCCAGCGCAGAGGGGGACACCTTCACCGGGGAGCTGTTTTTT.

The gene calls are TRBV6-2 or TRBV6-3 and TRBJ2-6; the match to TRBD1 covers 11 bases. V shed 2 bases, J shed 1 base, and the junction held 7 bases outside the gene matches. The germline CDR1 and CDR2 sequences are MNHEY and SVGEGT. The CDR3 contains 19 residues. The CDR3 DNA follows: TGTGCCAGCAGTTACAGACCCGGGACAGGGGGATCTGGGGCCAACGTCCTGACTTTC. Protein: CASSYRPGTGGSGANVLTF.

This clonotype was seen repeatedly, ten times or more. This chain uses TRBV5-6 with TRBJ1-1; D is undetermined. The germline CDR1 and CDR2 sequences are SGHDT and YYEEEE. This CDR3 spans 12 amino acids. The germline V and J ends were trimmed by 4 bases and 4 bases, with 8 bases remaining between them. CDR3 coding DNA: TGTGCCAGCAGCGCGTATGCCACTGAAGCTTTCTTT. This sequence encodes CASSAYATEAFF.

V gene TRBV9 combines with J gene TRBJ2-5; 8 bases agree with TRBD2. The CDR3 length is 16 residues. V shed 3 bases, J shed 1 base, and the junction held 8 bases outside the gene matches. The germline gives CDR1 SGDLS, CDR2 YYNGEE. CDR3 region: CASSGSPAGGQETQYF. The CDR3 coding sequence is TGTGCCAGCAGCGGGTCCCCCGCGGGAGGCCAAGAGACCCAGTACTTC. Looking up the rest from reference TRBV9 and TRBJ2-5 gives the full variable domain: DSGVTQTPKHLITATGQRVTLRCSPRSGDLSVYWYQQSLDQGLQFLIQYYNGEERAKGNILERFSAQQFPDLHSELNLSSLELGDSALYFCASSGSPAGGQETQYFGPGTRLLVL.

About this clonotype: A single base separates this from a much larger clone, so it may be a read error. V and J are TRBV12-3 or TRBV12-4 and TRBJ2-1; D is unresolved. V was shortened by 7 bases and J by 5 bases, with 15 bases between the two germline ends. This CDR3 contains 14 residues. DNA for the CDR3: TGTGCCAGCATTCACGCTCCAAGGAACAATGAGCAGTTCTTC. As protein: CASIHAPRNNEQFF.

Remarks on this clonotype: A much larger clone differs from this one at a single base, so this may be a read error. This rearrangement joins TRBV5-8 to TRBJ1-2; D remains unclear. Germline lookup yields CDR1 SGHTS and CDR2 YDEGEE. This CDR3 is built from 11 residues. Trimming shortened V by 8 bases and J by 1 base, and 6 bases separated the two germline ends. CDR3 bases: TGTGCCAGTGCAGATAACTATGGCTACACCTTC. Protein product: CASADNYGYTF. Full variable domain (missing parts from reference TRBV5-8 and TRBJ1-2): EAGVTQSPTHLIKTRGQQATLRCSPISGHTSVYWYQQALGLGLQFLLWYDEGEERNRGNFPPRFSGRQFPNYSSELNVNALELEDSALYLCASADNYGYTFGSGTRLTVV.

This chain joins TRBV7-2 and TRBJ2-1; the match to TRBD2 covers 11 bases. The junction had 8 bases not matched to a gene; V was cut back by 2 bases and J by 8 bases. The CDR3 loop spans 16 amino acids. The germline gives CDR1 SGHTA, CDR2 FQGNSA. The CDR3 loop reads CASSLYLAGGTDEQFF. Written as DNA, the CDR3 is TGTGCCAGCAGCTTATATCTAGCGGGGGGAACCGATGAGCAGTTCTTC.

This clonotype was counted ten times or more. The CDR3 coding sequence is TGCGCCAGCAGCCCTAGACATCCGCCCTTGGACTATGGCTACACCTTC. This codes for CASSPRHPPLDYGYTF. V is TRBV4-1 and J is TRBJ1-2; D gene uncertain. This CDR3 region has 16 residues. With 4 bases removed from V and 3 bases from J, the gap between germline ends came to 18 bases. From germline, CDR1 is MGHRA and CDR2 YSYEKL.

This clonotype appeared a few times. J is TRBJ1-6 and V is TRBV28; possible D gene TRBD1, 5 bases. This CDR3 region has 16 residues. In germline, CDR1 is MDHEN, CDR2 SYDVKM. V lost 6 bases and J 0 bases, leaving 12 bases between the germline ends. The CDR3 is CASRRDLSSYNSPLHF. The CDR3 DNA sequence: TGTGCCAGCAGGCGGGACCTGAGCTCCTATAATTCACCCCTCCACTTT.

This clonotype was detected only once. The CDR3 DNA reads as TGTGCCAGCAGTCCCCTAGGACTAGCGGACTCCTACGAGCAGTACTTC. Amino acid sequence: CASSPLGLADSYEQYF. This sequence joins TRBV6-5 and TRBJ2-7; 10 bases fit TRBD2. The CDR3 sequence is 16 residues long. CDR1 is MNHEY and CDR2 is SVGAGI in the germline V gene. Trimming at V came to 5 bases and at J to 0 bases, leaving 7 bases not matched to a gene.

V and J are TRBV15 and TRBJ2-3, with D possibly matching TRBD1 (5 bases). Germline CDR1 LNHNV, CDR2 YYDKDF (reference sequence). This CDR3 spans 17 amino acids. V shed 3 bases and J shed 4 bases, with 20 bases lying between them. The CDR3 DNA reads as TGTGCCACCAGCAGCTTTAACAGGAATATGGTGGCAGATACGCAGTATTTT. Translated: CATSSFNRNMVADTQYF.

This clonotype was detected many times. The rearrangement uses TRBV20-1 and TRBJ2-5, with D possibly matching TRBD1 (6 bases). CDR1 is DFQATT and CDR2 is SNEGSKA in the germline V gene (reference sequence). The CDR3 totals 13 residues. Trimming removed 5 bases from V and 2 bases from J, with 12 bases in between. Here the CDR3 reads CSAEIGTQETQYF. The CDR3 DNA sequence: TGCAGTGCTGAAATTGGGACACAAGAGACCCAGTACTTC.

The chain is built from TRBV19 and TRBJ2-5; 13 bases match TRBD2. J gave up 4 bases and V 4 bases, and 15 bases lay outside the gene matches. The germline V gene has CDR1 LNHDA and CDR2 SQIVND (reference sequence). This CDR3 is 19 amino acids long. CDR3 bases: TGTGCCAGTAGTACCCAATGGGGGACTAGCGGGACGGCTCGAGAGACCCAGTACTTC. It codes for CASSTQWGTSGTARETQYF.

In its sample, this clonotype was seen many times. The chain employs TRBV6-5 and TRBJ1-5; the D is unclear. The CDR3 sequence is 14 residues long. Trimming cost V 0 bases and J 4 bases, with 7 bases left between them. The V gene's germline CDR1 is MNHEY and CDR2 SVGAGI. The CDR3 DNA reads as TGTGCCAGCAGTTACTCGATAGAAAATCAGCCCCAGCATTTT. It translates to CASSYSIENQPQHF.